Following are 20 T cell receptor beta chains from one sample sequenced in a study of T cells in localized non-small cell lung cancer. Sequencing used immunoSEQ multiplex PCR; TCRdb keeps in-frame clones, though not all of them. This sample has 3,000 to 4,500 clones; approximately 18% occur once, and the top ten carry 4.5% to 5.5%. The sequencing used lung tumor tissue, collected before any cancer treatment. The receptors were gathered from a female donor of 60 years or more with stage II lung adenocarcinoma.

By sample share, this clone is medium-sized. V gene TRBV11-3 combines with J gene TRBJ2-7; the match to TRBD2 covers 14 bases. The CDR3 has 17 residues. V dropped 3 bases and J dropped 5; count of bases not matched to a gene: 9. Germline CDR1 reads SGHNT; CDR2 reads YENEEA. Here the CDR3 DNA reads TGTGCCAGCAGCTTGATGACGACTAGCGGGAGGGCCGACGAGCAGTACTTC. Protein product: CASSLMTTSGRADEQYF.

Relative to its sample, this clone is medium-sized. The V gene is TRBV11-3, the J gene TRBJ2-1; tentatively, D is TRBD1 (5 bases). From germline, CDR1 is SGHNT and CDR2 YENEEA. This CDR3 contains 15 residues. V was cut by 3 bases and J by 7 bases, with 16 bases left in between. Here the CDR3 reads CASSLGPGWANEQFF. CDR3 DNA: TGTGCCAGCAGCTTGGGGCCCGGTTGGGCGAATGAGCAGTTCTTC.

This clone has only a few counts. The chain combines TRBV11-3 with TRBJ1-1; 7 bases agree with TRBD1. V shed 3 bases and J 1 base; nucleotides not matched to a gene: 5. The CDR3 is 15 amino acids. The germline V gene encodes CDR1 SGHNT and CDR2 YENEEA. CDR3 bases: TGTGCCAGCAGCTTCGCTGGGACAGAGAACACTGAAGCTTTCTTT. Protein product: CASSFAGTENTEAFF.

By sample fraction, this clone is medium-sized. V is TRBV7-2 and J is TRBJ1-1, with a tentative D call TRBD1 (6 bases). V was clipped by 4 bases and J by 1 base, with 7 bases between them. This CDR3 has 13 residues. Germline-derived CDR1 and CDR2 are SGHTA and FQGNSA. CDR3 DNA: TGTGCCAGCAGCTCGACAGGGAACACTGAAGCTTTCTTT. Its translation: CASSSTGNTEAFF. Full variable domain (rest looked up from reference TRBV7-2 and TRBJ1-1): GAGVSQSPSNKVTEKGKDVELRCDPISGHTALYWYRQSLGQGLEFLIYFQGNSAPDKSGLPSDRFSAERTGGSVSTLTIQRTQQEDSAVYLCASSSTGNTEAFFGQGTRLTVV.

The chain is built from TRBV19 and TRBJ2-1; maybe TRBD2 (5 bases). Germline CDR1 reads LNHDA; CDR2 reads SQIVND (reference sequence). Trimming cost V 3 bases and J 1 base, with 13 bases left between them. The CDR3 is 16 amino acids. The CDR3 DNA follows: TGTGCCAGTAGTATGAGGCCGGGGATTTCCTACAATGAGCAGTTCTTC. Amino acid sequence: CASSMRPGISYNEQFF.

This clone was counted a single time. The CDR3 region is CASSIGGRGYNSPLHF. Written as DNA, the CDR3 is TGTGCCAGTAGTATTGGAGGGCGAGGTTATAATTCACCCCTCCACTTT. This sequence joins TRBV19 and TRBJ1-6; D unresolved. The length of the CDR3 is 16 residues. V was cut by 3 bases and J by 4 bases, with 13 bases left in between. The germline gives CDR1 LNHDA, CDR2 SQIVND (reference sequence).

In this sample, this clone turned up a few times. This rearrangement joins TRBV11-3 to TRBJ2-1; possible D gene TRBD2, 6 bases. The CDR3 covers 15 residues. V was clipped by 1 base and J by 6 bases, with 13 bases between them. CDR1 is SGHNT, CDR2 YENEEA, per germline. CDR3 region: CASSLGARRGNEQFF. The CDR3 DNA reads as TGTGCCAGCAGCTTAGGGGCCCGGCGGGGCAATGAGCAGTTCTTC.

This clone ranks as medium-sized. CDR3 sequence (DNA): TGTGCCAGCAGTTACCAACAGGGGCATCAGCCCCAGCATTTT. Protein: CASSYQQGHQPQHF. The rearrangement links TRBV6-8 to TRBJ1-5; 7 positions match TRBD1. Germline V gene lookup returns CDR1 MNHGY and CDR2 SAAAGT. This CDR3 contains 14 residues. V was clipped by 2 bases and J by 5 bases; unmatched bases: 3.

This clone was detected once. The chain recombines TRBV29-1 with TRBJ2-2; D is possibly TRBD2 (6 bases). V was cut by 5 bases and J by 6 bases, with 10 bases left in between. The CDR3 contains 12 residues. Looked up from germline, CDR1 is SQVTM and CDR2 is ANQGSEA. The CDR3 nucleotides are TGCAGCGTTTCTAAGCGGGCCGGGGAGCTGTTTTTT. As protein: CSVSKRAGELFF.

By frequency in the sample, this clone is medium-sized. The chain couples TRBV9 to TRBJ1-1; 9 bases map to TRBD1. Germline CDR1 is SGDLS and CDR2 is YYNGEE. This CDR3 contains 16 residues. The junction had 15 bases not matched to a gene; V was cut back by 7 bases and J by 5 bases. CDR3 nucleotide sequence: TGTGCCAGCGGAAGGGGAATCGGGACAGGGAATACTGAAGCTTTCTTT. Amino acids: CASGRGIGTGNTEAFF.

The chain uses TRBV28 and TRBJ2-7; D is uncertain. Trimming left V 5 bases short and J 4 bases short, with 9 bases between. The CDR3 has 12 residues. Germline values: CDR1 MDHEN, CDR2 SYDVKM. CDR3: CASSLVPYEQYF. CDR3 nucleotide sequence: TGTGCCAGCAGTCTCGTCCCTTACGAGCAGTACTTC.

The J gene is TRBJ2-7, the V gene TRBV9; D may be TRBD1 (5 bases). This CDR3 is 16 amino acids long. V was shortened by 0 bases and J by 2 bases, with 15 bases between the two germline ends. Germline V gene sequence: CDR1 SGDLS, CDR2 YYNGEE. The CDR3 coding sequence is TGTGCCAGCAGCGTAGGAGCAGGGCCTAGGGCCTACGAGCAGTACTTC. It specifies CASSVGAGPRAYEQYF.

Relative to its sample, this clone is medium-sized. The V and J genes are TRBV9 and TRBJ2-3; either TRBD1 or TRBD2 may supply D (5 bases each). The germline CDR1 and CDR2 sequences are SGDLS and YYNGEE. There are 15 residues in the CDR3. Trimming removed 0 bases from V and 5 bases from J, with 13 bases in between. CDR3 sequence reads: CASSVAQGGGDTQYF. The CDR3, as DNA: TGTGCCAGCAGCGTAGCTCAGGGTGGAGGAGATACGCAGTATTTT. The full variable domain, in which reference TRBV9 and TRBJ2-3 provide the parts outside the CDR3, is DSGVTQTPKHLITATGQRVTLRCSPRSGDLSVYWYQQSLDQGLQFLIQYYNGEERAKGNILERFSAQQFPDLHSELNLSSLELGDSALYFCASSVAQGGGDTQYFGPGTRLTVL.

The chain links TRBV11-3 to TRBJ2-2; TRBD1 matches 7 bases. Germline CDR1 SGHNT, CDR2 YENEEA. This CDR3 spans 14 amino acids. Trimming removed 4 bases from V and 6 bases from J; junction bases left unmatched: 5. The CDR3 coding sequence is TGTGCCAGCAGCTCCCAAGACAGGGCCGGGGAGCTGTTTTTT. Translation gives CASSSQDRAGELFF.

The chain carries TRBV18 and TRBJ1-1; D is undetermined. The CDR3 loop spans 14 amino acids. Deletions cut 2 bases from V and 1 base from J, with 8 bases between. Germline-derived CDR1 and CDR2 are KGHSH and LQKENI. CDR3 sequence (DNA): TGTGCCAGCTCACCAGTCGTGAGGAACACTGAAGCTTTCTTT. Residues: CASSPVVRNTEAFF.

The rearrangement joins TRBV19 to TRBJ2-3; no clear D. CDR1 is LNHDA and CDR2 is SQIVND in the germline V gene (reference sequence). The V and J ends lost 4 bases and 4 bases respectively, with 3 bases between them. The CDR3 is 11 amino acids. The CDR3 nucleotides read TGTGCCAGTAGTACCTCAGATACGCAGTATTTT. It translates to CASSTSDTQYF.

This clone was observed a single time. The chain employs TRBV19 and TRBJ2-3, with D tentatively TRBD2 (7 bases). With 7 bases removed from V and 1 base from J, the gap between germline ends came to 18 bases. This CDR3 is built from 16 residues. Germline-derived CDR1 and CDR2 are LNHDA and SQIVND (reference sequence). CDR3 in DNA: TGTGCCAGTACCGATGGAGGGGGAGGGGGCACAGATACGCAGTATTTT. This gives the protein CASTDGGGGGTDTQYF.

This clone was recorded a few times. The chain combines TRBV12-2 with TRBJ1-3. TRBV12-2 is a known pseudogene. The CDR3 covers 16 residues. This chain's CDR3 is CATTPWAGDSGNTIYF. The DNA of the CDR3 is TGTGCCACCACTCCCTGGGCGGGAGACTCTGGAAACACCATATATTTT.

This clone is labeled medium-sized. This chain links TRBV11-3 with TRBJ2-1, with D possibly being TRBD2 (6 bases). CDR1 and CDR2 (germline): SGHNT, YENEEA. With 5 bases removed from V and 9 bases from J, the gap between germline ends came to 20 bases. This CDR3 region has 15 residues. The CDR3 sequence: CASSPTSSSGGEQFF. CDR3 nucleotides: TGTGCCAGCAGCCCAACTAGCAGTTCTGGGGGTGAGCAGTTCTTC.

This clone was counted between two and nine times. The chain joins TRBV19 to TRBJ2-4; D ambiguous. Trimming took 10 bases from V and 0 from J, leaving 16 bases between them. Germline V lookup: CDR1 LNHDA, CDR2 SQIVND (reference sequence). This CDR3 region has 15 residues. CDR3 residues: CAKLNTRIAKNIQYF. The CDR3 nucleotides read TGTGCCAAATTGAACACCCGGATAGCCAAAAACATTCAGTACTTC.